Described below is a single T cell receptor beta chain sequence and its context. What it binds is not known. This sample is part of a study of shared clonotypes between healthy human individuals. Study-wide points: Across four donors, naive CD4 shared roughly 5.1%, naive CD8 over 3%, memory CD4 about 2.5%, memory CD8 under 0.5%.

Only in-frame clones appear in the TCRdb table, and some are missing; sequencing was by immunoSEQ multiplex PCR. The sample lists 2 million to 3 million clones; over 85% were seen once. CDR3 length equals 17 residues. V lost 6 bases and J lost 1; bases outside the gene matches: 8. Looked up from germline, CDR1 is MNHEY and CDR2 is SMNVEV (reference sequence). This chain links TRBV27 with TRBJ2-1; 11 positions match TRBD2. Sequenced: naive CD4+ T cells from PBMCs. This sample's subset: CD45RA+ positively selected. The sequence was collected from a man between 18 and 29 years old in good health. Some clones in this sample may be carry-over from other donors' samples. In DNA form, the CDR3 reads TGTGCCAGCAGATTTAGCGGGAGGGCCGGTTCCTACAATGAGCAGTTCTTC. This gives the protein CASRFSGRAGSYNEQFF.